What follows describes a single T cell receptor (beta chain). Clones were sequenced by immunoSEQ multiplex PCR, and TCRdb holds only the in-frame ones, with some missing. Of a few hundred thousand clones listed, roughly 87% are singletons. The germline V and J ends were trimmed by 3 bases and 4 bases, with 12 bases remaining between them. The CDR3 contains 15 residues. Germline assignment: CDR1 MNHEY and CDR2 SMNVEV (reference sequence). The sample belongs to a study of blood T cell repertoires in COVID-19. Overall study context: PBMCs, B-cell-depleted T cells, or T cells were the source of the cDNA or gDNA that made up the material.

The receptor was isolated from a woman under 30 who had recovered from COVID-19. The chain joins TRBV27 to TRBJ2-2, with D unresolved. Sequencing used PBMCs or T cells enriched from blood (not recorded which). CDR3 sequence: CASSFGSFSTGELFF. The CDR3 DNA follows: TGTGCCAGCAGTTTTGGTAGCTTCAGCACCGGGGAGCTGTTTTTT.